This T cell receptor beta chain was identified during a study of shared clonotypes between healthy human individuals. Study results and limitations: Generation probabilities were higher for clonotypes shared across all four sorted-subset donors than for unshared ones.

All donors were healthy HIV-negative adults lacking recent acute infections or vaccinations. CD4+ cell separation produced CD45RA+ naive and CD45RA-negative memory subsets. This CDR3 region has 15 residues. Germline V gene data show CDR1 as SGHRS and CDR2 as YFSETQ. The ends were cut back, 0 bases at V and 3 bases at J, with 13 bases in the middle. In the source study's methods: Filtering differed, since immunoSEQ gave only junction sequences and no quality scores. Data came from immunoSEQ multiplex PCR; TCRdb stores just in-frame clones and leaves some out. The V and J calls and clone size were taken over from that table, and D and trimming were inferred from the DNA. The data hold fewer than 2.5 million clones, with approximately 93% observed a single time. This clone turned up a few times. Its antigen is still unknown.

V usage is TRBV5-1 and J usage is TRBJ2-7, with unresolved D. The sequence was obtained from a man aged 18 to 29 in good health. Some clones in this sample may be carry-over from other donors' samples. Sequences were obtained from naive CD4+ T cells from PBMCs. Stated subset: CD45RA+ positively selected. The CDR3 spells CASSLDPREIYEQYF. For the CDR3, the DNA is TGCGCCAGCAGCTTGGATCCTCGTGAAATCTACGAGCAGTACTTC. The full variable domain, rest sourced from reference TRBV5-1 and TRBJ2-7, is KAGVTQTPRYLIKTRGQQVTLSCSPISGHRSVSWYQQTPGQGLQFLFEYFSETQRNKGNFPGRFSGRQFSNSRSEMNVSTLELGDSALYLCASSLDPREIYEQYFGPGTRLTVT.